This passage covers 4 T cell receptor beta chains from one sample sequenced in a study of blood T cell repertoires in COVID-19. Assay used: immunoSEQ multiplex PCR; TCRdb lists only in-frame clones, some missing. The sample includes over 300,000 clones, around 87% of them seen just once. The specimen sequenced was peripheral blood. The origin of the receptors is a man between 18 and 29 years old with active or convalescent COVID-19.

This chain joins TRBV10-3 and TRBJ1-1, with D maybe TRBD1 (6 bases). V lost 6 bases to trimming and J lost 5 bases, with 16 bases between them. This CDR3 is 14 amino acids long. In germline, CDR1 is ENHRY, CDR2 SYGVKD. CDR3 amino acids: CAISLTGFRTEAFF. Here the CDR3 DNA reads TGTGCCATCAGCCTAACAGGGTTTAGGACTGAAGCTTTCTTT.

The V call is TRBV3-1 (or the pseudogene TRBV3-2), the J call TRBJ1-2, with 8 bases matching TRBD1. The CDR3 has 13 residues. CDR1 is LGHDT and CDR2 is YNNKEL in the germline V gene (reference sequence). Trimming took 7 bases from V and 7 from J; bases not matched to a gene: 8. This CDR3 is CASNYLGTGGYTF. Written as DNA, the CDR3 is TGTGCCAGCAACTACCTCGGGACAGGTGGCTACACCTTC.

The J gene is TRBJ1-1, the V gene TRBV7-9; D unclear. CDR3 size: 12 residues. CDR1 is SEHNR, CDR2 FQNEAQ, per germline (reference sequence). The V gene lost 3 bases and the J gene lost 7 bases, with 9 bases spanning the gap. Written as DNA, the CDR3 is TGTGCCAGCAGCTTTGGGCAGGTTGAAGCTTTCTTT. It yields the protein CASSFGQVEAFF.

CDR3 nucleotide sequence: TGTGCCTGGACCCGCTCGGGCAATCAGCCCCAGCATTTT. It yields the protein CAWTRSGNQPQHF. The rearrangement links TRBV30 to TRBJ1-5, with unresolved D. CDR3 length: 13 residues. Germline V lookup: CDR1 GTSNPN, CDR2 SVGIG (reference sequence). The germline V and J ends were trimmed by 4 bases and 2 bases, with 9 bases remaining between them.